The rows below give T cell receptor beta chains drawn from one sample of a study of blood T cell repertoires in COVID-19. The table came from immunoSEQ multiplex PCR; TCRdb's copy has only in-frame clones and leaves some out. The sample includes 330,000 or so clones, about 87% seen only once; the top ten take roughly a tenth. Sample: peripheral blood. The receptor source for this set is a young man with COVID-19, enrolled during active disease. Each CDR3 is given with its conserved first and last residue. D genes are given only for firm matches. A clone size is listed for some rows: how often the clone was seen (once, few, many), or a class if it is expanded.

V: TRBV2; J: TRBJ2-7; D: .; size: .; DNA: TGTGCCAGCAGTGTTCTCAGCGGGCGCTACGAGCAGTACTTC; CDR3: CASSVLSGRYEQYF
V: TRBV24-1; J: TRBJ2-3; D: .; size: .; DNA: TGTGCCACCAGTGATTCCCAGGGGACAGATACGCAGTATTTT; CDR3: CATSDSQGTDTQYF
V: TRBV4-1; J: TRBJ1-2; D: TRBD1; size: .; DNA: TGCGCCAGCAGCCTCGGACAGGGGGCCCTAGGTGGCTACACCTTC; CDR3: CASSLGQGALGGYTF
V: TRBV19; J: TRBJ2-2; D: TRBD2; size: once; DNA: TGTGCCAGTACCTCGGGGCGGGAGAAATCCGGGGAGCTGTTTTTT; CDR3: CASTSGREKSGELFF
V: TRBV7-2; J: TRBJ2-7; D: TRBD2; size: .; DNA: TGTGCCAGCAGCCTTAGCGGGCACCCTTACGAGCAGTACTTC; CDR3: CASSLSGHPYEQYF
V: TRBV3-1/TRBV3-2; J: TRBJ2-3; D: .; size: once; DNA: TGTGCCAGCAGTCCCGACAGAATACAAAATACGCAGTATTTT; CDR3: CASSPDRIQNTQYF
V: TRBV6-6; J: TRBJ2-2; D: .; size: .; DNA: TGTGCCAGCAGTTACTCGTACAGGGTTAACACCGGGGAGCTGTTTTTT; CDR3: CASSYSYRVNTGELFF
V: TRBV2; J: TRBJ1-1; D: .; size: once; DNA: TGTGCCAGCAGTGATGCTCGAGGACAAATAAACACTGAAGCTTTCTTT; CDR3: CASSDARGQINTEAFF
V: TRBV3-1/TRBV3-2; J: TRBJ2-1; D: .; size: .; DNA: TGTGCCAGCAGCCAAGTAGCCGACCCGTTACTAGTTCGTGGGAGGAATGAGCAGTTCTTC; CDR3: CASSQVADPLLVRGRNEQFF
V: TRBV7-9; J: TRBJ2-1; D: .; size: .; DNA: TGTGCCAGCAGCTTAAAAGGGGTCCTCCACAATGAGCAGTTCTTC; CDR3: CASSLKGVLHNEQFF
V: TRBV12-3/TRBV12-4; J: TRBJ2-3; D: TRBD2; size: .; DNA: TGTGCCACCATGCGGGGGGCCGCGGATACGCAGTATTTT; CDR3: CATMRGAADTQYF
V: TRBV20-1; J: TRBJ1-1; D: .; size: .; DNA: TGCAGTGCTAGTAGGGGTTGGAACACTGAAGCTTTCTTT; CDR3: CSASRGWNTEAFF
V: TRBV27; J: TRBJ1-4; D: .; size: .; DNA: TGTGCCAGCAGTCCCGTCCCCAGTCGAGAAAAACTGTTTTTT; CDR3: CASSPVPSREKLFF
V: TRBV7-2; J: TRBJ2-7; D: .; size: .; DNA: TGTGCCAGCAGCTCCCGGGGGGCGAACGAGCAGTACTTC; CDR3: CASSSRGANEQYF
V: TRBV7-2; J: TRBJ2-7; D: .; size: .; DNA: TGTGCCAGCAGCTTAGATATTTCCTACGAGCAGTACTTC; CDR3: CASSLDISYEQYF
V: TRBV11-2; J: TRBJ2-3; D: TRBD2; size: .; DNA: TGTGCCAGCAGCTCCCGACTAGCGGGGGGAACAGATACGCAGTATTTT; CDR3: CASSSRLAGGTDTQYF
V: TRBV18; J: TRBJ1-1; D: .; size: .; DNA: TGTGCCAGCTCGCCTGGACAGTACATGAACACTGAAGCTTTCTTT; CDR3: CASSPGQYMNTEAFF
V: TRBV11-2; J: TRBJ1-2; D: TRBD1; size: .; DNA: TGTGCCAGCAGCTTAGCCCCCCCAGGGGGCGAGCTTGGCTACACCTTC; CDR3: CASSLAPPGGELGYTF
V: TRBV7-9; J: TRBJ1-1; D: .; size: .; DNA: TGTGCCAGCAGTGGAGGTACTGAAGCTTTCTTT; CDR3: CASSGGTEAFF
V: TRBV27; J: TRBJ1-1; D: TRBD1; size: .; DNA: TGTGCCAGCAGGGGCCGGGACAGGGGGACTGAAGCTTTCTTT; CDR3: CASRGRDRGTEAFF
V: TRBV3-1/TRBV3-2; J: TRBJ2-5; D: TRBD2; size: .; DNA: TGTGCCAGCAGCCCCCTGGGGGGGAGGGCCGCTGAGACCCAGTACTTC; CDR3: CASSPLGGRAAETQYF
V: TRBV27; J: TRBJ2-3; D: TRBD2; size: .; DNA: TGTGCCAGCAGGGCGACTAGCGGGACGGGGGCAGATACGCAGTATTTT; CDR3: CASRATSGTGADTQYF
V: TRBV24-1; J: TRBJ1-5; D: .; size: .; DNA: TGTGCCACCAGTGTGAGGGATAGCAATCAGCCCCAGCATTTT; CDR3: CATSVRDSNQPQHF
V: TRBV28; J: TRBJ2-1; D: TRBD2; size: .; DNA: TGTGCCAGCAGGAATATAGCGGGAGATCACAATGAGCAGTTCTTC; CDR3: CASRNIAGDHNEQFF
V: TRBV7-9; J: TRBJ2-3; D: .; size: .; DNA: TGTGCCAGCAGCCCCTGGGGGCCAGATACGCAGTATTTT; CDR3: CASSPWGPDTQYF
V: TRBV19; J: TRBJ1-4; D: .; size: .; DNA: TGTGCCAGTAGTATTCCGGCGGGGAGCTGGAGGGAACTGTTTTTT; CDR3: CASSIPAGSWRELFF
V: TRBV7-2; J: TRBJ2-7; D: TRBD2; size: .; DNA: TGTGCCAGCAGCTTAGGTCCTAGCGGGGGTTTCTACGAGCAGTACTTC; CDR3: CASSLGPSGGFYEQYF
V: TRBV5-6; J: TRBJ2-7; D: .; size: few; DNA: TGTGCCAGCAGCTCGATCTACTCCTACGAGCAGTACTTC; CDR3: CASSSIYSYEQYF
V: TRBV24-1; J: TRBJ2-3; D: TRBD2; size: .; DNA: TGTGCCACCAGTGATACCTCCGGGACTAGAGGCACAGATACGCAGTATTTT; CDR3: CATSDTSGTRGTDTQYF
V: TRBV6-1; J: TRBJ2-1; D: .; size: .; DNA: TGTGCCAGCAGTGAATATGCAGGGGACAATGAGCAGTTCTTC; CDR3: CASSEYAGDNEQFF
V: TRBV25-1; J: TRBJ2-5; D: .; size: .; DNA: TGTGCCAGCAGTGAGGGCGGGTACCAAGAGACCCAGTACTTC; CDR3: CASSEGGYQETQYF
V: TRBV7-2; J: TRBJ2-7; D: .; size: .; DNA: TGTGCCAGCAGCTGGACAGTTTCCTACGAGCAGTACTTC; CDR3: CASSWTVSYEQYF
V: TRBV18; J: TRBJ2-7; D: TRBD1; size: once; DNA: TGTGCCAGCTCACCACCGCAGGGGGATTCGAAAGAGCAGTACTTC; CDR3: CASSPPQGDSKEQYF